This section outlines one T cell receptor beta chain sequence together with its context. This clonotype was seen at least ten times. Its antigen is not yet known. Base qualities were left out, and no much larger clone turns up one base away. The record originates from a study of regulatory T cells in long-lasting Graves disease (dated by TCRdb to the early 2020s). Study-wide context: To count as having persistent Graves' disease, a patient had to have received antithyroid drug treatment for over 5 years with TSH receptor autoantibodies remaining persistently positive. This study used TCR sequencing and RNA sequencing of peripheral blood to compare persistent Graves' disease patients against newly diagnosed Graves' disease patients. The study was registered as a clinical trial and conducted in China. A total of around 35 samples underwent TCR sequencing, from roughly 13 patients with persistent Graves' disease and about 20 patients with newly diagnosed Graves' disease. In the clinical cohort, patients with persistent Graves' disease had used antithyroid drugs for an average of about 9.4 years. General findings and caveats noted by the study authors: Persistent disease showed preferential use of TRBV28, TRBJ1-2 and TRBJ2-5, whereas newly diagnosed disease favored TRBV20-1 and TRBJ2-1. More public clonotypes were shared among persistent patients (roughly 2,900) than among newly diagnosed patients (more than 950). Only the TCR beta chain was sequenced and analyzed. Lower TCR Shannon entropy and fewer highly expanded clones were observed in persistent Graves' disease patients than in newly diagnosed patients, which suggested clonal expansion. The authors noted that the small sample size was a limitation that may lower accuracy. Only peripheral blood was studied, because thyroid tissue, the primary lesion, was inaccessible.

Library prep was done by multiplex PCR. Sequencing was performed on an Illumina HiSeq 4000. CDR3 regions were amplified by Arm-PCR with iRepertoire HTBI primers to construct TCR beta libraries. PCR products were gel purified before sequencing. In the original analysis: Gene usage analysis of CDR3 amino acid clonotypes relied on the 62 TRBV and about 13 TRBJ segments identified across samples. COPE and FqMerger were used to merge filtered high-quality paired reads into contigs. BLAST was used to align contigs to IMGT TRBV, TRBD and TRBJ reference genes, and CDR3 was defined according to IMGT. Highly expanded clones were defined as clonotypes with a frequency above 0.1%. Shannon entropy served as the measure of repertoire diversity, while the Gini coefficient captured V-J evenness. Clonotypes shared by more than one individual were considered public. The public sequencing data were trimmed at Q25 with fastp and processed into clonotypes with MiXCR by TCRdb, which kept only in-frame beta chains. Each record represents a unique CDR3 protein, reported with the most common genes and DNA among its rows. Clone size and V and J calls follow TCRdb, not the original study. A total of about 470,000 distinct CDR3 sequences appear in this sample, around 21% of them only once. Approximately 7.8% of the sample belongs to the ten largest clones.

The sample's time point label is to be understood as: persistent/refractory GD, antithyroid drugs over 5 years with positive TRAb. For both TCR sequencing and RNA sequencing, RNA was extracted from PBMCs using TRIzol. Graves' disease was diagnosed according to American Thyroid Association guidelines. Patients were recruited from an endocrinology department in Xi'an, China. Each patient gave roughly 8.4 milliliters of peripheral blood, collected in an EDTA anticoagulant tube. Ficoll Paque Plus density gradient separation was used to isolate PBMCs, and no additional T cell sorting was done. An Agilent 2100 Bioanalyzer and agarose gel were used to assess RNA quality, and a NanoDrop 2000 was used to measure RNA concentration. Between the V and J ends, shortened by 3 bases and 2 bases respectively, the junction contains 10 bases. CDR1 SEHNR and CDR2 FQNEAQ were looked up in the germline V gene (reference sequence). Including the terminal cysteine and phenylalanine, the CDR3 comprises 14 residues. Here the CDR3 DNA is all that survives: 42 bases in frame from base 1.

This sample comprised peripheral blood mononuclear cells (PBMCs), obtained when the disease was refractory, from a patient treated with antithyroid drugs. The V gene is TRBV7-9 and the J gene is TRBJ2-5, with an unclear D gene assignment. This clonotype was obtained from a female donor with Graves disease. The CDR3 amino acid sequence is: CASSLAIPQETQYF. The bases read TGTGCCAGCAGCTTGGCCATACCTCAAGAGACCCAGTACTTC.